These 2 T cell receptor beta chains originate from one sample sequenced in a study of cytomegalovirus exposure and HLA in healthy donors. Use of 60 Vbeta and 13 Jbeta primers characterized the PCR. Measured with immunoSEQ multiplex PCR; TCRdb has only the in-frame clones, and not every one. The sample consists of roughly 50,000 clones, roughly 77% of them appearing once. Sequencing used PBMCs. Receptors were obtained from a man younger than 45 in good health and CMV-seropositive.

This chain links TRBV23-1 with TRBJ1-2, with D maybe TRBD1 (6 bases). TRBV23-1 counts as an open reading frame of uncertain function. The length of the CDR3 is 15 residues. With 7 bases removed from V and 3 bases from J, the gap between germline ends came to 18 bases. The CDR3 loop reads CASNFRGGADYGYTF. Here the CDR3 DNA reads TGCGCCAGCAACTTCCGGGGGGGCGCTGACTATGGCTACACCTTC.

In its sample, this clone was seen a few times. The chain joins TRBV28 to TRBJ2-3; TRBD2 matches 10 bases. V dropped 2 bases and J dropped 2; count of bases not matched to a gene: 7. Per germline, CDR1 MDHEN and CDR2 SYDVKM. The CDR3 has 17 amino acids. The CDR3 sequence: CASSLKASGGSTDTQYF. The CDR3 coding sequence is TGTGCCAGCAGTTTAAAGGCTAGCGGGGGTTCCACAGATACGCAGTATTTT.